This T cell receptor beta chain was documented in a study of beta chain features in type 1 diabetes. This CDR3 region has 11 residues. Germline V gene sequence: CDR1 DFQATT, CDR2 SNEGSKA (reference sequence). V shed 4 bases and J shed 8 bases, with 9 bases lying between them. Expressed TCRB transcripts got sequenced, as all isolated RNA was reverse transcribed. Naive, central memory and regulatory T cell samples averaged roughly 3.7 million reads. Generated by immunoSEQ multiplex PCR, the TCRdb table keeps only in-frame clones and is missing some. The table records roughly 41,000 clones, over 45% of them present only once.

This TCR came from a woman aged 18-29 years in good health. The sequenced material came from central memory CD4+ T cells from blood. This chain joins TRBV20-1 and TRBJ2-1; D perhaps matches TRBD1 (5 bases). CDR3 loop: CSATQGYEQFF. DNA for the CDR3: TGCAGTGCTACGCAGGGCTATGAGCAGTTCTTC.